The rows below give T cell receptor beta chains drawn from one sample of a study of control samples from healthy donors and cancer patients. Only in-frame clones appear in the TCRdb table, and some are missing; sequencing was by immunoSEQ multiplex PCR. The sample carries around 59,000 clones, 92% recorded once. Material: PBMCs. The receptors derive from a man aged 35 to 55 with colorectal cancer. Both conserved end residues are part of each CDR3.

>TRBV5-1
CASSAGQNYGYTF
>TRBV6-6
CASRRTSGDTGELFF
>TRBV6-8
CASSPGGQGNEKLFF
>TRBV7-9
CASIRQGGVTEAFF
>TRBV5-1
CASSLGIHSSYNEQFF
>TRBV13
CASSSRGDTQYF
>TRBV18
CASSPSVTGDNSPLHF
>TRBV5-1
CASSLEGGGTEAFF
>TRBV9
CASSVSGQAPGNTIYF
>TRBV3-1/TRBV3-2
CASSYLGSDTQYF
>TRBV6-2/TRBV6-3
CASSKGDRGNYEQYF
>TRBV15
CATSRDRGSTGANVLTF
>TRBV18
CASSDGGPGANVLTF
>TRBV4-2
CASSQEGAGGRGNIQYF
>TRBV29-1
CTSWQLRNQPQHF
>TRBV7-2
CASSLDRGNQPQHF
>TRBV19
CASSKTGIGTGELFF
>TRBV19
CASTTWDSSNQPQHF
>TRBV6-1
CASSDRQTSGANVLTF
>TRBV29-1
CSVEQGTAFF
>TRBV3-1/TRBV3-2
CASSQSQGLYTF
>TRBV29-1
CSALDLLREAFF
>TRBV11-3
CASSLGRGLLQETQYF
>TRBV19
CASSIRVEGTEAFF
>TRBV10-2
CASSERGYEQYF
>TRBV10-3
CAISLRGGVAFF
>TRBV7-3
CASSLQAGGSYEQYF
>TRBV11-2
CASSSDRVFPGYTF
>TRBV5-1
CASSAPGRGSEAFF
>TRBV5-1
CASSLDVGTGGSANEKLFF
>TRBV7-6
CASSSQTGDREKLFF
>TRBV18
CASSKGLEGYGYTF
>TRBV6-1
CASSEIWTALNYGYTF
>TRBV2
CASSEDRVQETQYF
>TRBV4-3
CASSPTLPGTGGPGANVLTF
>TRBV5-1
CASSHDLNTEAFF
>TRBV5-1
CASAGGNSGANVLTF
>TRBV7-2
CASSFNFVGTEAFF
>TRBV15
CATSRDRNGSYEQYF
>TRBV6-2/TRBV6-3
CASSYSGTKGDTQYF
>TRBV9
CASSVNGASTDTQYF
>TRBV5-5
CASSSQAFSTGELFF
>TRBV6-4
CASSDEGSRNSPLHF
>TRBV5-6
CASSPGTGTIMQYF
>TRBV14
CASSQEFGNSPLHF